One sample yielded the 12 T cell receptor beta chains listed below, sequenced in a study of T cells after yellow fever vaccination (dated by TCRdb to about 2019). The library was obtained by 5' RACE. Sequencing was carried out with an Illumina HiSeq 2500. The public reads were run again by TCRdb, first through fastp at Q25 and then through MiXCR, and only productive beta chains were kept. Rows are combined by CDR3 protein, so each entry shows the most common genes and DNA. The table for this sample lists 450,000 to 600,000 distinct CDR3 sequences; less than 20% of them were counted only once. 15% to 20% of the sample is in the top ten clones. Interpreted using the paper, the treatment or condition label stands for: live attenuated yellow fever vaccine strain. The sample in question was PBMCs, obtained more than 4 days after the first yellow fever vaccination. The receptors here all came from a man younger than 35 who received the YFV17D yellow fever vaccine.

V and J are TRBV4-3 and TRBJ2-2; TRBD2 matches at 7 bases. V lost 4 bases and J lost 5; bases outside the gene matches: 19. This CDR3 has 19 amino acids. Germline assignment: CDR1 LGHNA and CDR2 YSLEER. CDR3 sequence reads: CASSPGVTLAARRTGELFF. Here the CDR3 DNA reads TGCGCCAGCAGCCCAGGTGTAACTCTAGCGGCCCGAAGGACCGGGGAGCTGTTTTTT.

This chain links TRBV7-9 with TRBJ1-2, with 7 positions matching TRBD1. The CDR3 consists of 13 residues. The germline gives CDR1 SEHNR, CDR2 FQNEAQ (reference sequence). After removal of 6 bases from V and 6 bases from J, the junction contained 7 bases not matched to a gene. The CDR3 DNA reads TGTGCCAGCAGTTACGACAGGGCGGATGGCTACACCTTC. Protein sequence: CASSYDRADGYTF.

The chain couples TRBV12-3 or TRBV12-4 to TRBJ1-1; D is unresolved. With 0 bases removed from V and 0 bases from J, the gap between germline ends came to 8 bases. The CDR3 is made up of 15 amino acids. As DNA, the CDR3 is TGTGCCAGCAGTTTAGCGAGGAACATGAACACTGAAGCTTTCTTT. This encodes CASSLARNMNTEAFF.

This clonotype was counted ten times or more. CDR3 in DNA: TGTGCCATCAGTGGTGAGGGGCGACTCACCGGGGAGCTGTTTTTT. Its translation is CAISGEGRLTGELFF. The V and J genes are TRBV10-3 and TRBJ2-2; either TRBD1 or TRBD2 may supply D (5 bases each). The germline V gene encodes CDR1 ENHRY and CDR2 SYGVKD. Trimming stripped 4 bases from V and 4 bases from J, with 13 bases between. This CDR3 is built from 15 residues.

This clonotype was seen only a few times. The chain carries TRBV9 and TRBJ2-3; 8 bases fit TRBD2. Germline V lookup: CDR1 SGDLS, CDR2 YYNGEE. V was clipped by 3 bases and J by 5 bases; unmatched bases: 11. The CDR3 loop spans 16 amino acids. The CDR3 region is CASSAREAGGGDTQYF. The CDR3 DNA follows: TGTGCCAGCAGCGCCCGGGAGGCGGGAGGAGGAGATACGCAGTATTTT.

This clonotype was counted between two and nine times. V and J are TRBV7-9 and TRBJ2-7, with D perhaps TRBD1 (5 bases). This CDR3 is built from 13 residues. V gave up 5 bases and J gave up 2 bases, with 10 bases separating them. Germline V gene lookup returns CDR1 SEHNR and CDR2 FQNEAQ (reference sequence). The CDR3 nucleotides read TGTGCCAGCAGCGGGGCAGCCACCTACGAGCAGTACTTC. Protein: CASSGAATYEQYF.

This clonotype was recorded a few times. The J gene is TRBJ1-1, the V gene TRBV5-1, with unresolved D. The CDR3 totals 14 residues. V was trimmed by 0 bases and J by 2 bases, leaving 8 bases between them. Germline V gene data show CDR1 as SGHRS and CDR2 as YFSETQ. Here the CDR3 reads CASSLEGFNTEAFF. The CDR3 coding sequence is TGCGCCAGCAGCTTGGAAGGGTTCAACACTGAAGCTTTCTTT.

This clonotype occurred a few times. This chain links TRBV24-1 with TRBJ2-5; D gene ambiguous. Germline lookup yields CDR1 KGHDR and CDR2 SFDVKD. This CDR3 is built from 11 residues. V lost 5 bases and J 8 bases, leaving 8 bases between the germline ends. CDR3: CATSAMGTQYF. CDR3 coding DNA: TGTGCCACCAGTGCGATGGGTACCCAGTACTTC.

The chain combines TRBV6-2 or TRBV6-3 with TRBJ2-7, with 12 nucleotides matching TRBD2. CDR1 is MNHEY, CDR2 SVGEGT, per germline. Germline trimming cut 6 bases from V and 2 bases from J; bases unmatched to any gene: 2. CDR3 length: 14 residues. In DNA form, the CDR3 reads TGTGCCAGCAGGCTAGCGGGGGGGCCCTACGAGCAGTACGTC. Translating gives CASRLAGGPYEQYV.

The chain links TRBV7-3 to TRBJ2-3; no clear D gene. The germline gives CDR1 SGHTA, CDR2 FQGTGA. The V end lost 3 bases, the J end lost 4 bases, and 8 bases lay between the germline ends. This CDR3 has 13 residues. CDR3 DNA: TGTGCCAGCAGCTTGCGCGGCTCAGATACGCAGTATTTT. Translated, it gives CASSLRGSDTQYF.

This clonotype was detected only once. This chain connects TRBV6-1 to TRBJ1-5; D gene ambiguous. The CDR3 consists of 14 residues. Per the germline V gene, CDR1 is MNHNS and CDR2 is SASEGT. Trimming took off 6 bases at V and 6 bases at J, with 15 bases between the two ends. The CDR3 bases are TGTGCCAGCAGCGGTCGGGGTGGTAGTCAGCCCCAGCATTTT. Amino acids: CASSGRGGSQPQHF.

This clonotype was seen a handful of times. The chain carries TRBV9 and TRBJ2-7; possibly TRBD2 for D (6 bases). The CDR3 has 16 amino acids. Per the germline V gene, CDR1 is SGDLS and CDR2 is YYNGEE. Trimming cost V 1 base and J 3 bases, with 17 bases left between them. The CDR3 loop is CASSVLRDWGDYEQYV. Here the CDR3 DNA reads TGTGCCAGCAGCGTATTGCGGGATTGGGGGGACTACGAGCAGTACGTC.